The 13 T cell receptor beta chains below come from one sample, sequenced in a study of T cell responses to AZD1222 COVID-19 vaccine. Using immunoSEQ multiplex PCR, the repertoire was profiled, and TCRdb retains in-frame clones only, with some absent. The repertoire holds about 130,000 clones, with roughly nine tenths as singletons. This material consisted of peripheral blood, taken on day 0 of AZD1222 vaccination. These TCRs come from an adult in good health.

The chain links TRBV2 to TRBJ2-1, with a weak D call TRBD1 (6 bases). V was cut by 9 bases and J by 2 bases, with 8 bases left in between. The CDR3 extends over 12 amino acids. The germline V gene encodes CDR1 SNHLY and CDR2 FYNNEI. The CDR3 DNA is TGTGCCAGTGGGACACCCTACAATGAGCAGTTCTTC. It yields the protein CASGTPYNEQFF.

The CDR3 is CASSPPAAGETDTQYF. As DNA, the CDR3 is TGTGCCAGTAGTCCGCCGGCGGCGGGGGAGACAGATACGCAGTATTTT. V and J are TRBV19 and TRBJ2-3; the match to TRBD2 covers 7 bases. In germline, CDR1 is LNHDA, CDR2 SQIVND (reference sequence). The J segment lost 3 bases and the V segment lost 5 bases, leaving 11 bases of the junction unmatched. The CDR3 has 16 residues.

The chain combines TRBV7-9 with TRBJ2-5; 8 nucleotides match TRBD2. The CDR3 has 17 amino acids. V lost 5 bases and J lost 0; bases outside the gene matches: 11. The germline gives CDR1 SEHNR, CDR2 FQNEAQ (reference sequence). CDR3: CASSPAGGVGYQETQYF. The CDR3 region has the DNA TGTGCCAGCAGCCCCGCGGGAGGCGTGGGGTACCAAGAGACCCAGTACTTC.

V is TRBV4-1 and J is TRBJ1-2; D is unclear. Germline V lookup: CDR1 MGHRA, CDR2 YSYEKL. The CDR3 is 15 residues long. Trimming left V 0 bases short and J 2 bases short, with 10 bases between. The CDR3, as DNA: TGCGCCAGCAGCCAAGAGCAGACCTTGAACTATGGCTACACCTTC. The encoded protein is CASSQEQTLNYGYTF.

The V call is TRBV6-5, the J call TRBJ1-6, with a weak D call TRBD1 (5 bases). Germline CDR1 MNHEY, CDR2 SVGAGI. The CDR3 is 15 residues long. V shed 6 bases and J shed 9 bases, with 18 bases lying between them. Here the CDR3 reads CASSISLGQTSPLHF. For the CDR3, the DNA is TGTGCCAGCAGCATTTCCTTGGGGCAAACTTCACCCCTCCACTTT.

The V call is TRBV5-6, the J call TRBJ2-5, with D tentatively TRBD1 (5 bases). The CDR3 covers 14 residues. Germline lookup yields CDR1 SGHDT and CDR2 YYEEEE. The V end was cut by 2 bases, the J end by 4 bases, with 12 bases between. As DNA, the CDR3 is TGTGCCAGCAGCTTAAACAGGCCGGGAGAGACCCAGTACTTC. This translates into CASSLNRPGETQYF.

The chain joins TRBV29-1 to TRBJ1-1; tentative D call: TRBD1 (6 bases). V gave up 6 bases and J gave up 4 bases, with 12 bases separating them. Germline lookup yields CDR1 SQVTM and CDR2 ANQGSEA. CDR3 size: 12 residues. This CDR3 reads CSVKGGITEAFF. CDR3 in DNA: TGCAGCGTGAAAGGGGGGATCACTGAAGCTTTCTTT.

The chain has TRBV10-2 and TRBJ1-3; D not certain. V lost 5 bases, J lost 3 bases, and 14 bases lay in between. The CDR3 spans 15 residues. The germline CDR1 and CDR2 sequences are WSHSY and SAAADI. The CDR3 sequence is CASSISVLGGNTIYF. In DNA form, the CDR3 reads TGCGCCAGCAGTATATCGGTTCTTGGTGGAAACACCATATATTTT.

The chain couples TRBV6-5 to TRBJ2-6, with D perhaps given as TRBD1 or TRBD2 (6 bases each). CDR1 and CDR2 (germline): MNHEY, SVGAGI. The CDR3 runs 15 residues. Trimming pared 7 bases from V and 6 bases from J, leaving 16 bases between. CDR3 amino acids: CASKGGHLVANVLTF. The DNA for the CDR3 is TGTGCCAGCAAGGGGGGACATTTAGTGGCCAACGTCCTGACTTTC.

The chain recombines TRBV20-1 with TRBJ1-2; perhaps TRBD1 as D (5 bases). CDR3 length: 11 residues. The V end was cut by 1 base, the J end by 8 bases, with 8 bases between. CDR1 is DFQATT, CDR2 SNEGSKA, per germline (reference sequence). The CDR3 loop reads CSARGDEGYTF. CDR3 sequence (DNA): TGCAGTGCTAGAGGGGACGAGGGCTACACCTTC.

This clone has a handful of counts. V and J are TRBV18 and TRBJ1-2; 11 bases agree with TRBD1. This CDR3 has 15 amino acids. The V segment lost 3 bases and the J segment 6 bases; nucleotides outside the gene matches: 6. Per the germline V gene, CDR1 is KGHSH and CDR2 is LQKENI. CDR3 nucleotide sequence: TGTGCCAGCTCACCTCCTGGACAGGGGGCAGATGGCTACACCTTC. It codes for CASSPPGQGADGYTF.

The chain carries TRBV19 and TRBJ1-4; the D gene is possibly TRBD1 (6 bases). Germline lookup yields CDR1 LNHDA and CDR2 SQIVND (reference sequence). There are 15 residues in the CDR3. Trimming removed 3 bases at V and 2 bases at J, with 10 bases between. This CDR3 is CASSMGAATNEKLFF. The CDR3 bases are TGTGCCAGTAGTATGGGGGCGGCCACTAATGAAAAACTGTTTTTT. The full variable domain, with the rest looked up from reference TRBV19 and TRBJ1-4, is DGGITQSPKYLFRKEGQNVTLSCEQNLNHDAMYWYRQDPGQGLRLIYYSQIVNDFQKGDIAEGYSVSREKKESFPLTVTSAQKNPTAFYLCASSMGAATNEKLFFGSGTQLSVL.

The chain is built from TRBV5-4 and TRBJ2-7, with 7 bases fitting TRBD1. J was trimmed by 4 bases and V by 3 bases; bases with no gene match: 4. Germline assignment: CDR1 SGHNT and CDR2 YYREEE (reference sequence). CDR3 length equals 13 residues. For the CDR3, the DNA is TGTGCCAGCAGCTCCGGGACAGAGTACGAGCAGTACTTC. As protein: CASSSGTEYEQYF.